The 24 T cell receptor beta chains below all came from one sample that was sequenced in a study of TIL therapy for anti-PD-1-resistant metastatic lung cancer. Time point defined: pre-treatment sample, taken before nivolumab and TIL therapy. This was the immunoSEQ v3 assay. TCRdb's table, derived via immunoSEQ multiplex PCR, lists solely in-frame clones and lacks some. In the table there are about 44,000 clones, roughly 85% of which are singletons. The material sequenced was blood, taken at baseline. These receptors all stem from a man aged 65 to 85 with non-small cell lung cancer.

The rearrangement uses TRBV11-2 and TRBJ2-7; D may be TRBD1 or TRBD2 (5 bases each). Germline V gene lookup returns CDR1 SGHAT and CDR2 FQNNGV. Trimming took 0 bases from V and 2 from J, leaving 11 bases between them. The CDR3 is 15 residues long. In DNA form, the CDR3 reads TGTGCCAGCAGCTTAGAGCCAGGGAGCCCCTACGAGCAGTACTTC. This encodes CASSLEPGSPYEQYF.

This clone was seen more than once but under ten times. The J gene is TRBJ1-1, the V gene TRBV6-5; a possible D gene is TRBD1 (6 bases). Germline CDR1 and CDR2: MNHEY and SVGAGI. This CDR3 is 15 amino acids long. The V end was cut by 0 bases, the J end by 0 bases, with 8 bases between. In DNA form, the CDR3 reads TGTGCCAGCAGTTACTCTAGGGACATGAACACTGAAGCTTTCTTT. It yields the protein CASSYSRDMNTEAFF.

The V call is TRBV7-6, the J call TRBJ2-4; D might be TRBD2 (6 bases). CDR1 and CDR2 (germline): SGHVS, FNYEAQ. The CDR3 is 17 amino acids. Trimming left V 2 bases short and J 6 bases short, with 20 bases between. Here the CDR3 reads CASSLSAGPAGGNIQYF. For the CDR3, the DNA is TGTGCCAGCAGCTTAAGTGCGGGACCGGCCGGGGGAAACATTCAGTACTTC.

The CDR3 sequence is CSVESLGRDTQYF. CDR3 coding DNA: TGCAGCGTTGAATCCCTAGGGAGAGATACGCAGTATTTT. This chain connects TRBV29-1 to TRBJ2-3, with D tentatively TRBD2 (5 bases). Deletions cut 2 bases from V and 5 bases from J, with 11 bases between. The germline V gene encodes CDR1 SQVTM and CDR2 ANQGSEA. The CDR3 spans 13 residues.

The V call is TRBV7-9, the J call TRBJ1-2; 7 bases agree with TRBD1. The germline V gene has CDR1 SEHNR and CDR2 FQNEAQ (reference sequence). This CDR3 region has 14 residues. The trim removed 5 bases at V and 0 bases at J, leaving 3 bases unmatched. The CDR3 nucleotides read TGTGCCAGCAGCCGGACAGGAACTAACTATGGCTACACCTTC. This codes for CASSRTGTNYGYTF.

The genes are TRBV30 and TRBJ1-1, with D unresolved. CDR3 length: 14 residues. V was clipped by 0 bases and J by 0 bases, with 8 bases between them. Germline V CDR1 and CDR2: GTSNPN, SVGIG (reference sequence). The CDR3 DNA sequence: TGTGCCTGGAGTGTAAACCTGATGAACACTGAAGCTTTCTTT. Translation gives CAWSVNLMNTEAFF.

This clone was seen only a few times. The rearrangement joins TRBV6-4 to TRBJ2-6; D gene unclear. Looked up from germline, CDR1 is MRHNA and CDR2 is SNTAGT. The CDR3 consists of 14 residues. V lost 5 bases and J lost 0, with 5 bases in between. The DNA for the CDR3 is TGTGCCAGCAGTCCGGACTCTGGGGCCAACGTCCTGACTTTC. It yields the protein CASSPDSGANVLTF.

Only a few counts were recorded for this clone. J is TRBJ2-1 and V is TRBV7-7; weak D call: TRBD1 (6 bases). This CDR3 has 13 residues. V was pared by 5 bases and J by 5 bases, with 10 bases between. Germline loops: CDR1 SSHAT, CDR2 FNYEAQ (reference sequence). The CDR3 sequence: CASSTDRDNEQFF. In DNA, the CDR3 is TGTGCCAGCAGCACGGACAGAGACAATGAGCAGTTCTTC.

V gene TRBV14 combines with J gene TRBJ1-6; D might be TRBD1 (6 bases). CDR1 is SGHDN, CDR2 FVKESK, per germline. Trimming left V 5 bases short and J 5 bases short, with 19 bases between. The CDR3 loop spans 17 amino acids. This chain's CDR3 is CASSKGGGATNNSPLHF. DNA of the CDR3: TGTGCCAGCAGCAAAGGGGGGGGAGCTACGAATAATTCACCCCTCCACTTT.

The chain carries TRBV7-2 and TRBJ2-1, with unresolved D. V was shortened by 5 bases and J by 6 bases, with 11 bases between the two germline ends. Germline V gene lookup returns CDR1 SGHTA and CDR2 FQGNSA. This CDR3 spans 13 amino acids. CDR3 nucleotide sequence: TGTGCCAGCAGCACAACTTTTCTCAATGAGCAGTTCTTC. Translating it yields CASSTTFLNEQFF.

The chain is built from TRBV7-6 and TRBJ2-2; 9 bases line up with TRBD2. V gave up 5 bases and J gave up 7 bases; unmatched junction bases: 17. From germline, CDR1 is SGHVS and CDR2 FNYEAQ. CDR3 size: 18 residues. The CDR3 region has the DNA TGTGCCAGCAGCCCTGGACTCCAGCGGCGGGAGGGCGTCGGGGAGCTGTTTTTT. Protein sequence: CASSPGLQRREGVGELFF.

This clone appeared once. The chain couples TRBV11-3 to TRBJ2-1; possible D gene TRBD2, 5 bases. The CDR3 loop spans 15 amino acids. The ends were cut back, 2 bases at V and 2 bases at J, with 10 bases in the middle. Germline V gene lookup returns CDR1 SGHNT and CDR2 YENEEA. CDR3 in amino acids: CASSLREKAYNEQFF. Here the CDR3 DNA reads TGTGCCAGCAGCTTAAGGGAGAAAGCCTACAATGAGCAGTTCTTC.

The chain has TRBV6-5 and TRBJ1-1; D uncertain. CDR3 length: 11 residues. CDR1 MNHEY and CDR2 SVGAGI come from the germline V gene. Trimming left V 7 bases short and J 0 bases short, with 3 bases between. The CDR3 here is CASTLNTEAFF. The CDR3 region has the DNA TGTGCCAGCACCCTGAACACTGAAGCTTTCTTT.

The chain couples TRBV5-4 to TRBJ2-2, with 10 nucleotides matching TRBD1. V lost 4 bases, J lost 2 bases, and 2 bases stayed unmatched. Germline lookup yields CDR1 SGHNT and CDR2 YYREEE (reference sequence). The CDR3 runs to 15 residues. In nucleotides, the CDR3 is TGTGCCAGCAGCCGGACAGGGGGAAACACCGGGGAGCTGTTTTTT. This translates into CASSRTGGNTGELFF.

The rearrangement links TRBV9 to TRBJ2-1; TRBD2 aligns across 10 bases. From germline, CDR1 is SGDLS and CDR2 YYNGEE. This CDR3 is 20 amino acids long. V lost 2 bases to trimming and J lost 0 bases; unmatched junction nucleotides: 14. DNA of the CDR3: TGTGCCAGCAGCGTCAATAGCGGGAGGTCCCCTACTAGCTCCTACAATGAGCAGTTCTTC. This translates into CASSVNSGRSPTSSYNEQFF. Based on the CDR3 plus reference TRBV9 and TRBJ2-1, the full variable domain is DSGVTQTPKHLITATGQRVTLRCSPRSGDLSVYWYQQSLDQGLQFLIQYYNGEERAKGNILERFSAQQFPDLHSELNLSSLELGDSALYFCASSVNSGRSPTSSYNEQFFGPGTRLTVL.

This clone is a singleton in its sample. V usage is TRBV7-2 and J usage is TRBJ2-3, with 8 bases that match TRBD2. The CDR3 is 15 amino acids. CDR1 and CDR2 (germline): SGHTA, FQGNSA. The ends lost 2 bases at V and 4 bases at J; junction bases unmatched: 5. CDR3 amino acids: CASSLTLAAADTQYF. The CDR3 DNA sequence: TGTGCCAGCAGCTTAACACTAGCGGCGGCAGATACGCAGTATTTT.

V usage is TRBV7-2 and J usage is TRBJ2-7, with 7 bases identical to TRBD1. There are 14 residues in the CDR3. Losses at the gene ends were 1 base for V and 5 bases for J; bases not matched to a gene: 5. CDR1 is SGHTA and CDR2 is FQGNSA in the germline V gene. In DNA form, the CDR3 reads TGTGCCAGCAGCTTAGGGGACAGATACAACGAGCAGTACTTC. This gives the protein CASSLGDRYNEQYF.

This clone has only a few counts. CDR3 sequence (DNA): TGTGCCAGCGATTCGACAGGGGGCGTCGAGCAGTACTTC. As protein: CASDSTGGVEQYF. The chain employs TRBV25-1 and TRBJ2-7; 10 bases agree with TRBD1. The CDR3 is 13 residues long. Germline lookup yields CDR1 MGHDK and CDR2 SYGVNS. V dropped 8 bases and J dropped 6; count of bases not matched to a gene: 7.

The rearrangement uses TRBV9 and TRBJ2-7; TRBD1 aligns across 8 bases. Looked up from germline, CDR1 is SGDLS and CDR2 is YYNGEE. The ends lost 3 bases at V and 1 base at J; junction bases unmatched: 9. The CDR3 is made up of 16 amino acids. In nucleotides, the CDR3 is TGTGCCAGCAGCGCCCTTCCCGGGACAGGATCCTACGAGCAGTACTTC. The encoded protein is CASSALPGTGSYEQYF.

This chain joins TRBV7-2 and TRBJ2-5; TRBD2 matches 9 bases. The CDR3 extends over 14 amino acids. V lost 4 bases, J lost 1 base, and 1 base stayed unmatched. The germline V gene encodes CDR1 SGHTA and CDR2 FQGNSA. The CDR3 DNA is TGTGCCAGCAGCTCGGGACTAGCCCAAGAGACCCAGTACTTC. Its protein product is CASSSGLAQETQYF.

The rearrangement uses TRBV5-5 and TRBJ2-7; D call uncertain. Germline CDR1 SGHKS, CDR2 YYEKEE (reference sequence). This CDR3 has 12 residues. Trimming removed 0 bases at V and 6 bases at J, with 7 bases between. CDR3 sequence (DNA): TGTGCCAGCAGCTTGGATAGCTCCGAGCAGTACTTC. It encodes CASSLDSSEQYF.

The J gene is TRBJ2-7, the V gene TRBV5-6, with TRBD2 as a possible D gene (6 bases). The CDR3 runs to 15 residues. V was pared by 4 bases and J by 2 bases, with 16 bases between. Germline values: CDR1 SGHDT, CDR2 YYEEEE. The CDR3 spells CASSLTGGDAYEQYF. CDR3 DNA: TGTGCCAGCAGCCTCACCGGCGGGGACGCCTACGAGCAGTACTTC.

J is TRBJ2-2 and V is TRBV15; 7 bases are shared with TRBD1. The ends lost 1 base at V and 4 bases at J; junction bases unmatched: 3. From germline, CDR1 is LNHNV and CDR2 YYDKDF (reference sequence). The CDR3 is 15 residues long. The CDR3 is CATSRGGGGTGELFF. The CDR3 DNA is TGTGCCACCAGCAGAGGAGGGGGCGGCACCGGGGAGCTGTTTTTT. Drawing the rest from reference TRBV15 and TRBJ2-2, the complete variable domain is DAMVIQNPRYQVTQFGKPVTLSCSQTLNHNVMYWYQQKSSQAPKLLFHYYDKDFNNEADTPDNFQSRRPNTSFCFLDIRSPGLGDTAMYLCATSRGGGGTGELFFGEGSRLTVL.

The chain combines TRBV6-1 with TRBJ2-7; TRBD1 is a possible D gene (6 bases). Germline CDR1 and CDR2: MNHNS and SASEGT. V lost 4 bases and J 1 base, leaving 8 bases between the germline ends. The CDR3 sequence is 13 residues long. CDR3 residues: CASSVDRSYEQYF. CDR3 DNA sequence: TGTGCCAGCAGTGTAGACAGGTCCTACGAGCAGTACTTC.